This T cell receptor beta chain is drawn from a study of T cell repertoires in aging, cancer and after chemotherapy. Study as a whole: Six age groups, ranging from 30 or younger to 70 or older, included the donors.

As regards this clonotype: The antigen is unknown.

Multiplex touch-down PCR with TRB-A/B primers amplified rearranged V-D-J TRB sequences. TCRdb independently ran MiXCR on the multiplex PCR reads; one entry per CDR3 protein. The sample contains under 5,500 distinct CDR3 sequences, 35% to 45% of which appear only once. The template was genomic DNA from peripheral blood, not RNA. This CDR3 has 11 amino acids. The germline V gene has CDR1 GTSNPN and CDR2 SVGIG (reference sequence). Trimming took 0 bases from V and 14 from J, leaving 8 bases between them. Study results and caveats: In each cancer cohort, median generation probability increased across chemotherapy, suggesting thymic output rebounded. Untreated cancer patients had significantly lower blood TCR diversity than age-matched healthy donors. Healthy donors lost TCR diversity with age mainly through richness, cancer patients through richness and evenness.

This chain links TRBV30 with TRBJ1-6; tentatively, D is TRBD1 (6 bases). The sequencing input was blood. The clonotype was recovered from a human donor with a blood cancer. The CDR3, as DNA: TGTGCCTGGAGTGTCAGGGACACCCTCCACTTT. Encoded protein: CAWSVRDTLHF.